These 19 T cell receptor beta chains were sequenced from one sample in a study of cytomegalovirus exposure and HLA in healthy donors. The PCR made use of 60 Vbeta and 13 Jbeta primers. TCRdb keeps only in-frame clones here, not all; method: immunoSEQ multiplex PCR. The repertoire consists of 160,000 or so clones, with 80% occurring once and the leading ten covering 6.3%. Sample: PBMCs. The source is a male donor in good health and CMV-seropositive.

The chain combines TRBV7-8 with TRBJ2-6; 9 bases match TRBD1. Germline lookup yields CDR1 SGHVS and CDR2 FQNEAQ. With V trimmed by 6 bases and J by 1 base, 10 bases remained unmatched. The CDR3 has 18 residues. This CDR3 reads CASRTRDRVLSGANVLTF. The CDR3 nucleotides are TGTGCCAGCAGAACAAGGGACAGGGTTTTATCTGGGGCCAACGTCCTGACTTTC. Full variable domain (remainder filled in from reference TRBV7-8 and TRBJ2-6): GAGVSQSPRYKVAKRGQDVALRCDPISGHVSLFWYQQALGQGPEFLTYFQNEAQLDKSGLPSDRFFAERPEGSVSTLKIQRTQQEDSAVYLCASRTRDRVLSGANVLTFGAGSRLTVL.

This chain's CDR3 is CASSTGTGGWFGELFF. The CDR3 region has the DNA TGTGCCAGCAGCACCGGGACAGGGGGCTGGTTCGGGGAGCTGTTTTTT. The chain recombines TRBV28 with TRBJ2-2; 12 bases line up with TRBD1. CDR1 is MDHEN, CDR2 SYDVKM, per germline. The CDR3 has 16 amino acids. Trimming cost V 6 bases and J 7 bases; bases outside gene matches: 9.

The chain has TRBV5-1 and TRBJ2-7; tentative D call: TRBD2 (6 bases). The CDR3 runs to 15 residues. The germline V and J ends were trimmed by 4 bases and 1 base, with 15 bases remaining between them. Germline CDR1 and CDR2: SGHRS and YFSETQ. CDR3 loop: CASSGTGLKSYEQYF. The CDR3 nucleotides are TGCGCCAGCAGCGGGACGGGACTCAAGTCCTACGAGCAGTACTTC.

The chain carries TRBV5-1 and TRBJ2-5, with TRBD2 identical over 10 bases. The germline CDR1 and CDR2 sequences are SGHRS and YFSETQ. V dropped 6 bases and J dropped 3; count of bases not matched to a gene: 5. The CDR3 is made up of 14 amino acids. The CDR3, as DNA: TGCGCCAGCACCCTAGCGGGAGTGGAAGAGACCCAGTACTTC. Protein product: CASTLAGVEETQYF.

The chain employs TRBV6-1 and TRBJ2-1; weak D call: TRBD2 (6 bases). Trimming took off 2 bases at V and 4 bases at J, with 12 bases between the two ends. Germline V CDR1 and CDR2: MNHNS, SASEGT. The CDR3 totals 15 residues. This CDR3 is CASSELSSEYNEQFF. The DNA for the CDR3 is TGTGCCAGCAGTGAATTGTCTAGCGAATACAATGAGCAGTTCTTC.

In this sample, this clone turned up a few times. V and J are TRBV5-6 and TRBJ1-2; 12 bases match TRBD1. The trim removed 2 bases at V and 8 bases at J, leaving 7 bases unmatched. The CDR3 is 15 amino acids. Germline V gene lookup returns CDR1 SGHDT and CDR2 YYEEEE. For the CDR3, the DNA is TGTGCCAGCAGCTTCTGGGACAGGGGGCAGGGAGGCTACACCTTC. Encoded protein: CASSFWDRGQGGYTF.

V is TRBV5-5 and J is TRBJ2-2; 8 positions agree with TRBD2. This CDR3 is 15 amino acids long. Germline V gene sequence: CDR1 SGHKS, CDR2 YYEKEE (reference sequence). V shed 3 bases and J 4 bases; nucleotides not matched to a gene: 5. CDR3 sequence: CASSSTGTSTGELFF. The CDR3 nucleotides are TGTGCCAGCAGCTCCACCGGGACTAGCACCGGGGAGCTGTTTTTT.

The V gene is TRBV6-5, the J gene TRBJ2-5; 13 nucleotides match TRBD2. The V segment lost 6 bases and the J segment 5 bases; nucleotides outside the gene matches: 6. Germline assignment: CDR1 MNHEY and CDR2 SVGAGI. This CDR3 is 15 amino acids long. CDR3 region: CASRGTSGNLETQYF. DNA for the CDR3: TGTGCCAGCAGAGGGACTAGCGGGAACCTCGAGACCCAGTACTTC.

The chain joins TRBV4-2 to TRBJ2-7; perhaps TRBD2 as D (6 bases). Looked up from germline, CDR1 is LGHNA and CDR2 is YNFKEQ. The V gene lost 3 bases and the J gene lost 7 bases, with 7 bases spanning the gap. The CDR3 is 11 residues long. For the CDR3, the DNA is TGTGCCAGCAGCCACAGCGGGGAGCAGTACTTC. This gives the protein CASSHSGEQYF.

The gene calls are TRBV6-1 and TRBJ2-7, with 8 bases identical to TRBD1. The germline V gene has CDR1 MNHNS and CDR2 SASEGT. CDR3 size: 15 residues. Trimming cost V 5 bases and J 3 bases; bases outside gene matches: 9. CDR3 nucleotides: TGTGCCAGCAGTCTCCGGGACAGGCAGTTCTACGAGCAGTACTTC. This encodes CASSLRDRQFYEQYF.

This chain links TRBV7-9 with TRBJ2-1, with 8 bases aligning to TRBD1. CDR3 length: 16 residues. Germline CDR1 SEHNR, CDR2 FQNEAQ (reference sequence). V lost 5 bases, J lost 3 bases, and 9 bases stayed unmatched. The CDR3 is CASSPQTGGIYNEQFF. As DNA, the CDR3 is TGTGCCAGCAGCCCACAAACAGGGGGGATCTACAATGAGCAGTTCTTC.

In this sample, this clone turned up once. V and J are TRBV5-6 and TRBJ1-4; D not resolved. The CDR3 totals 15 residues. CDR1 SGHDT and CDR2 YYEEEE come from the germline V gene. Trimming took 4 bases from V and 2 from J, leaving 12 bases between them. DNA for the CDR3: TGTGCCAGCAGCGTCCGGAGATCGACTAATGAAAAACTGTTTTTT. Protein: CASSVRRSTNEKLFF.

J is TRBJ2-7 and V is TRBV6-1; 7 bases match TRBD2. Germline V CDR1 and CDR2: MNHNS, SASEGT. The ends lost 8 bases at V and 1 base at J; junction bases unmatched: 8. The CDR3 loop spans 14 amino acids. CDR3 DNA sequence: TGTGCCAGCGCCCAGCGGGACGGATCCTACGAGCAGTACTTC. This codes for CASAQRDGSYEQYF.

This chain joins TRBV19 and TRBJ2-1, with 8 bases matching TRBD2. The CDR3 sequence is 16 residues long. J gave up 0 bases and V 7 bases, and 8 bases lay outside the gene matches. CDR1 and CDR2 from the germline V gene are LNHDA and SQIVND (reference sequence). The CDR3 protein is CASMGGRQASYNEQFF. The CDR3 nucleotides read TGTGCCAGTATGGGCGGGAGGCAAGCCTCCTACAATGAGCAGTTCTTC. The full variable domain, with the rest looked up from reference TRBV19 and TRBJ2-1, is DGGITQSPKYLFRKEGQNVTLSCEQNLNHDAMYWYRQDPGQGLRLIYYSQIVNDFQKGDIAEGYSVSREKKESFPLTVTSAQKNPTAFYLCASMGGRQASYNEQFFGPGTRLTVL.

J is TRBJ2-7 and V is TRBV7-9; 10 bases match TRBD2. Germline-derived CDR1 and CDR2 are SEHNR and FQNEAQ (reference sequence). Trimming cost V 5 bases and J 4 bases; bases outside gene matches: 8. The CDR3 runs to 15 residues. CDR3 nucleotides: TGTGCCAGCAGCCCACCTAGCGGGAGAGTTTACGAGCAGTACTTC. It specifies CASSPPSGRVYEQYF.

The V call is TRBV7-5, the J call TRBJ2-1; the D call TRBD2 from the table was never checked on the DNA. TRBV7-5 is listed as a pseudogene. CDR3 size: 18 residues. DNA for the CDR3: TGTGTCAGAAGCTACCACGCCCCGGCTAGCGGAACCTACAATGAGCAGTTCTTC. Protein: CVRSYHAPASGTYNEQFF.

The CDR3 DNA sequence: TGTGCCAGCAGCTTAGGGGGGACAGGGGTCGGCAATCAGCCCCAGCATTTT. It translates to CASSLGGTGVGNQPQHF. The chain uses TRBV7-9 and TRBJ1-5, with 10 bases fitting TRBD1. CDR1 is SEHNR, CDR2 FQNEAQ, per germline (reference sequence). Trimming took 1 base from V and 2 from J; bases not matched to a gene: 5. CDR3 length equals 17 residues.

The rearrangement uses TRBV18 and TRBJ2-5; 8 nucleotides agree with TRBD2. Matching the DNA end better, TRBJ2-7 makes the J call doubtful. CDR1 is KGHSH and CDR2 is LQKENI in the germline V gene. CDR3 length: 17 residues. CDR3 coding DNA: TGTGCCAGCTCACCATTGCCCAGCGGGAGTTCTAGGCTCGAGCAGTACTTC. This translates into CASSPLPSGSSRLEQYF.

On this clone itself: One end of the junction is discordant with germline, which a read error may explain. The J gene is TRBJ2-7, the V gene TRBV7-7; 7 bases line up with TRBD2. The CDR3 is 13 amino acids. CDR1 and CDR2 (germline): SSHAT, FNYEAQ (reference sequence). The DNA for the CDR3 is TGTGCTAGCAGCCCGGGACTATTCTACGAGCAGTACTTC. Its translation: CASSPGLFYEQYF.